This is a list of T cell receptor beta chains from one sample in a study of naive and memory T cell subsets. One entry per CDR3 protein, called by TCRdb with MiXCR from the UMI-ligation and nested PCR reads. The sample contains 120,000 to 150,000 distinct CDR3 sequences, 15% to 20% of which appear only once. Input material: naive CD4+ T cells from blood. All receptors come from a human donor in good health. Each CDR3 is given with its conserved first and last residue. The D gene is left open where the match is weak. Not all rows give a size; the values are once, few, many and, for expanded clones, a class.

J gene,D gene,V gene,clone size,CDR3 protein,CDR3 DNA
TRBJ2-1,TRBD2,TRBV11-3,.,CASSMGLAGSNEQFF,TGTGCCAGCAGCATGGGACTAGCGGGAAGTAATGAGCAGTTCTTC
TRBJ2-7,TRBD2,TRBV3-1,.,CASSRSGSQGEQYF,TGTGCCAGCAGCCGTAGCGGGAGCCAGGGCGAGCAGTACTTC
TRBJ1-5,.,TRBV5-5,.,CASSLWDTSNQPQHF,TGTGCCAGCAGCTTATGGGACACCAGCAATCAGCCCCAGCATTTT
TRBJ2-3,.,TRBV28,.,CASRAGDGTDTQYF,TGTGCCAGCAGGGCAGGGGATGGCACAGATACGCAGTATTTT
TRBJ2-1,.,TRBV24-1,.,CATSEPGSSNEQFF,TGTGCCACCAGTGAACCAGGGAGTAGCAATGAGCAGTTCTTC
TRBJ2-4,TRBD2,TRBV7-2,once,CASSLVQVSGRAVNIQYF,TGTGCCAGCAGCTTAGTTCAGGTTAGCGGGAGGGCCGTGAACATTCAGTACTTC
TRBJ2-3,.,TRBV27,few,CASSYRTASDTQYF,TGTGCCAGCAGTTACCGGACAGCCTCAGATACGCAGTATTTT
TRBJ1-2,.,TRBV7-2,.,CASRLRPGAGDYGYTF,TGTGCCAGCAGACTCCGTCCAGGGGCTGGGGACTATGGCTACACCTTC
TRBJ2-1,.,TRBV5-1,few,CASSLEEVTQGEQFF,TGCGCCAGCAGCTTGGAGGAGGTAACCCAGGGTGAGCAGTTCTTC
TRBJ2-7,.,TRBV21-1,few,CASSNFRPDRVNHEQYF,TGTGCCAGCAGCAACTTCCGACCGGACAGGGTAAACCACGAGCAGTACTTC
TRBJ1-2,TRBD1,TRBV6-1,few,CASSAAGTAYGYTF,TGTGCCAGCAGTGCGGCCGGGACAGCCTATGGCTACACCTTC
TRBJ2-4,.,TRBV29-1,many,CSVMTAGSIQYF,TGCAGCGTTATGACGGCAGGGAGCATTCAGTACTTC
TRBJ1-5,.,TRBV6-6,few,CASSSPPTPGRHF,TGTGCCAGCAGTTCACCACCAACCCCGGGACGTCATTTT
TRBJ2-7,.,TRBV3-1,few,CASSQGEGFGYEQYF,TGTGCCAGCAGCCAAGGTGAAGGTTTTGGCTACGAGCAGTACTTC
TRBJ2-5,TRBD2,TRBV10-3,few,CAISDSSGDRETQYF,TGTGCCATCAGTGACTCTAGCGGAGACCGGGAGACCCAGTACTTC
TRBJ1-4,.,TRBV12-3/TRBV12-4,.,CASSFRARNEKLFF,TGTGCCAGCAGTTTCAGGGCTCGGAATGAAAAACTGTTTTTT
TRBJ2-3,TRBD1,TRBV30,.,CAWTRKQGASTDTQYF,TGTGCCTGGACCCGAAAACAGGGGGCTTCGACAGATACGCAGTATTTT
TRBJ1-1,TRBD1,TRBV3-1,.,CASSLEGTGGRTEAFF,TGTGCCAGCAGCCTGGAAGGGACAGGGGGCCGAACTGAAGCTTTCTTT
TRBJ2-7,TRBD2,TRBV7-9,.,CASSFEGTSGAGQYF,TGTGCCAGCAGCTTCGAGGGGACTAGCGGGGCAGGGCAGTACTTC
TRBJ2-3,TRBD1,TRBV6-5,.,CASSLGTGAADTQYF,TGTGCCAGCAGTTTAGGGACAGGGGCGGCAGATACGCAGTATTTT
TRBJ1-3,.,TRBV7-9,few,CASSLGPPGRDTIYF,TGTGCCAGCAGCTTAGGTCCTCCGGGTCGGGACACCATATATTTT
TRBJ2-1,TRBD2,TRBV2,.,CASTPLAGLYNEQFF,TGTGCCAGCACTCCACTAGCGGGTCTATACAATGAGCAGTTCTTC
TRBJ2-1,.,TRBV12-3/TRBV12-4,few,CASSLSGNEQFF,TGTGCCAGCAGTTTATCAGGCAATGAGCAGTTCTTC
TRBJ2-7,.,TRBV3-1,.,CASSPSGSHSYEQYF,TGTGCCAGCAGCCCGAGCGGGTCACACTCCTACGAGCAGTACTTC
TRBJ1-6,TRBD1,TRBV18,few,CASSPPRDRGSYNSPLHF,TGTGCCAGCTCACCGCCCCGGGACAGGGGGTCCTATAATTCACCCCTCCACTTT
TRBJ2-3,.,TRBV7-9,.,CASSLGAHSTDTQYF,TGTGCCAGCAGCTTAGGGGCTCACAGCACAGATACGCAGTATTTT
TRBJ2-1,.,TRBV3-1,.,CASSQGHQGWDGNEQFF,TGTGCCAGCAGCCAAGGTCATCAGGGATGGGATGGTAATGAGCAGTTCTTC
TRBJ2-7,.,TRBV2,.,CASSPRQRTYEQYF,TGTGCCAGCAGTCCCCGACAGAGGACCTACGAGCAGTACTTC
TRBJ2-3,TRBD2,TRBV7-9,.,CASSETRLASTDTQYF,TGTGCCAGCAGCGAGACCCGACTAGCGAGCACAGATACGCAGTATTTT
TRBJ2-1,.,TRBV2,.,CASSGQTGTYNEQFF,TGTGCCAGCAGTGGACAGACCGGGACCTACAATGAGCAGTTCTTC
TRBJ2-3,.,TRBV10-3,.,CAGSPASTDTQYF,TGTGCCGGGAGTCCGGCTAGCACAGATACGCAGTATTTT
TRBJ2-1,TRBD2,TRBV7-3,few,CASSQGGAGDINEQFF,TGTGCCAGCAGCCAAGGGGGAGCGGGAGATATCAATGAGCAGTTCTTC
TRBJ2-5,.,TRBV3-1,few,CASMIFSRTQETQYF,TGTGCCAGCATGATCTTTAGTAGGACCCAAGAGACCCAGTACTTC
TRBJ2-6,.,TRBV18,.,CASSPRQESSGANVLTF,TGTGCCAGCTCACCACGGCAGGAGAGCTCTGGGGCCAACGTCCTGACTTTC
TRBJ1-6,.,TRBV27,many,CASSRGGGQAYNSPLHF,TGTGCCAGCAGCCGCGGCGGGGGGCAAGCCTATAATTCACCCCTCCACTTT
TRBJ1-6,.,TRBV4-2,.,CASSQESQGSSPLHF,TGTGCCAGCAGCCAAGAATCACAGGGAAGTTCACCCCTCCACTTT